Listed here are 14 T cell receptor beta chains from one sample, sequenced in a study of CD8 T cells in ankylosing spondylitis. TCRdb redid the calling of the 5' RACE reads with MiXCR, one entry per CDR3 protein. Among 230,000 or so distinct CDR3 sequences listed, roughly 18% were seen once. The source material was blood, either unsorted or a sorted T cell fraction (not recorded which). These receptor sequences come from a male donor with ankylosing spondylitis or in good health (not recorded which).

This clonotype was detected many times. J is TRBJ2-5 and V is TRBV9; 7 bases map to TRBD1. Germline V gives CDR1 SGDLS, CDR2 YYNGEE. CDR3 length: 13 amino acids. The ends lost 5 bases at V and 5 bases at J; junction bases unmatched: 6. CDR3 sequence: CASSADRAETQYF. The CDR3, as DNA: TGTGCCAGCAGTGCCGACAGGGCTGAGACCCAGTACTTC.

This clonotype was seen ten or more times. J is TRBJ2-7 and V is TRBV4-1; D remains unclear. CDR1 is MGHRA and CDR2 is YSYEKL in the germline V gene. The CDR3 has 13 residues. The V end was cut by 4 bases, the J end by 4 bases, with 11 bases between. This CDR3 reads CASSPEAWYEQYF. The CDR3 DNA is TGCGCCAGCAGCCCCGAAGCTTGGTACGAGCAGTACTTC.

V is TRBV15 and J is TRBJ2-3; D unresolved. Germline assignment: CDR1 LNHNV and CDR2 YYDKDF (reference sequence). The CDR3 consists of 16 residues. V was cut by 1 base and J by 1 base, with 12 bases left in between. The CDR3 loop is CATSRVRNPGTDTQYF. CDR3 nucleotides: TGTGCCACCAGCAGAGTGAGGAACCCTGGCACAGATACGCAGTATTTT. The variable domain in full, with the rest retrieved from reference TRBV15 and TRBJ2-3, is DAMVIQNPRYQVTQFGKPVTLSCSQTLNHNVMYWYQQKSSQAPKLLFHYYDKDFNNEADTPDNFQSRRPNTSFCFLDIRSPGLGDTAMYLCATSRVRNPGTDTQYFGPGTRLTVL.

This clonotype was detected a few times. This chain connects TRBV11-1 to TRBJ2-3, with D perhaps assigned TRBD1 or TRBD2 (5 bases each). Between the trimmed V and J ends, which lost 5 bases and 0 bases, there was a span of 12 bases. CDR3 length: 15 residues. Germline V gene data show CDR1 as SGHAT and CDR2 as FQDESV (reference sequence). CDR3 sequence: CASSPRDRSTDTQYF. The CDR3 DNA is TGTGCCAGCAGCCCCCGGGACCGTAGCACAGATACGCAGTATTTT.

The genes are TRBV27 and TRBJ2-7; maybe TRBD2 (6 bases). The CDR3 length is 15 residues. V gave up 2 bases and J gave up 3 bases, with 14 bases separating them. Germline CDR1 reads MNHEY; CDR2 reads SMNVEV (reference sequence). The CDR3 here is CASSLDRDSNYEQYF. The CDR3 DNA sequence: TGTGCCAGCAGTTTAGACCGGGACTCGAACTACGAGCAGTACTTC.

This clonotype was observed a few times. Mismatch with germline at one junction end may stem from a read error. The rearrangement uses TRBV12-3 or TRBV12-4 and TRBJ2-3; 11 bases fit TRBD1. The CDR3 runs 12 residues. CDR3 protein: CASSLSGTGGFF. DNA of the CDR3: TGTGCCAGCAGTCTCTCCGGGACAGGGGGTTTTTTT.

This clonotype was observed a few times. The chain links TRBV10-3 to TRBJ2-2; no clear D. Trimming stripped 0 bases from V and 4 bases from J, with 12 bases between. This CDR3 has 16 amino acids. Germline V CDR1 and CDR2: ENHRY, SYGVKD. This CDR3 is CAISESATGGTGELFF. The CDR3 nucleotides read TGTGCCATCAGTGAGTCCGCGACGGGCGGCACCGGGGAGCTGTTTTTT.

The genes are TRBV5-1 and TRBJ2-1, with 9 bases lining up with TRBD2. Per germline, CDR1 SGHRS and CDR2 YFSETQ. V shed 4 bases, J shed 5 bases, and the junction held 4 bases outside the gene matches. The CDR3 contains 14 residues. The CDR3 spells CASSPTSGNNEQFF. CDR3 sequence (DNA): TGCGCCAGCAGCCCGACTAGCGGAAACAATGAGCAGTTCTTC.

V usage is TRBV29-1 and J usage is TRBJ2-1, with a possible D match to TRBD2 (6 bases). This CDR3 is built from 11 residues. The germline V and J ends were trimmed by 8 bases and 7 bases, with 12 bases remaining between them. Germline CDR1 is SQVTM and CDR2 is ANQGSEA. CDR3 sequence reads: CSPSAGNEQFF. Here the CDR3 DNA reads TGCAGCCCATCGGCGGGGAATGAGCAGTTCTTC.

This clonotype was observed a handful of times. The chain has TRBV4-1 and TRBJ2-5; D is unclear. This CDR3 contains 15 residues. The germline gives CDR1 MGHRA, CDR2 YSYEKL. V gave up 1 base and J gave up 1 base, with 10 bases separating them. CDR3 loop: CASSQVYKIQETQYF. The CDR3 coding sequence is TGCGCCAGCAGCCAAGTTTACAAAATCCAAGAGACCCAGTACTTC.

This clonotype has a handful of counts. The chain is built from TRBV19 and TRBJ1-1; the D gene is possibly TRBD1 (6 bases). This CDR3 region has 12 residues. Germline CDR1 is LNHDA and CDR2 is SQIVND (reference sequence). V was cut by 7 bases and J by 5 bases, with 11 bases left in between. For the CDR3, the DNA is TGTGCCAGTACCTGGGGGCAGACTGAAGCTTTCTTT. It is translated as CASTWGQTEAFF.

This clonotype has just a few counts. This chain's CDR3 is CASSSVEFPETQYF. The CDR3 DNA follows: TGTGCCAGCAGCTCCGTAGAGTTCCCAGAGACCCAGTACTTC. This chain uses TRBV7-2 with TRBJ2-5; D is ambiguous. There are 14 residues in the CDR3. Trimming shortened V by 4 bases and J by 4 bases, and 13 bases separated the two germline ends. Germline V gene sequence: CDR1 SGHTA, CDR2 FQGNSA. Full variable domain (remainder filled in from reference TRBV7-2 and TRBJ2-5): GAGVSQSPSNKVTEKGKDVELRCDPISGHTALYWYRQSLGQGLEFLIYFQGNSAPDKSGLPSDRFSAERTGGSVSTLTIQRTQQEDSAVYLCASSSVEFPETQYFGPGTRLLVL.

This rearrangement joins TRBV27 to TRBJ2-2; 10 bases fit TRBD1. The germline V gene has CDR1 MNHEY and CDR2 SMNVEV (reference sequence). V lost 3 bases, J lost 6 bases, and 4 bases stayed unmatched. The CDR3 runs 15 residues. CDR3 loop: CASSFGGTGAGELFF. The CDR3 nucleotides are TGTGCCAGCAGTTTCGGAGGGACAGGGGCCGGGGAGCTGTTTTTT.

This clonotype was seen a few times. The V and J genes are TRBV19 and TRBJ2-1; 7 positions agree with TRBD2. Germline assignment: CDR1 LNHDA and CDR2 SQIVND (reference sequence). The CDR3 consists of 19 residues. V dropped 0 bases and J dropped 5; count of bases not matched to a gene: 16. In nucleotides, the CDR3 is TGTGCCAGTAGTATAGATTCCTCCTCGGTGCGGGAGACCAACAATGAGCAGTTCTTC. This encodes CASSIDSSSVRETNNEQFF.